This TCR beta chain came from a study of OX40 agonist ivuxolimab in advanced cancers. Overall study: Partial responses were recorded for three patients, including one with hepatocellular carcinoma and two with cutaneous melanoma. General study findings and limits: Mean expanded clone counts were higher in CD8+ than CD4+ T cells.

On this clone itself: The antigen remains unidentified.

The protocol was immunoSEQ multiplex PCR, while the TCRdb copy is restricted to in-frame clones and leaves out a portion. The sample carries approximately 94,000 clones, around 89% recorded once. Germline CDR1 reads MNHNS; CDR2 reads SASEGT. The V segment lost 6 bases and the J segment 5 bases; nucleotides outside the gene matches: 6. This CDR3 is 14 amino acids long. The chain combines TRBV6-1 with TRBJ2-7; 11 nucleotides agree with TRBD1. This specimen was CD4+ or CD8+ T cells sorted from blood, taken in a trial of the OX40 agonist ivuxolimab. The TCR was taken from an adult with an advanced solid tumor such as melanoma, head and neck, liver or kidney cancer. CDR3 region: CASRDRGPTHEQYF. CDR3 nucleotides: TGTGCCAGCAGGGACAGGGGGCCCACGCACGAGCAGTACTTC.